This T cell receptor beta chain was recovered during a study of blood T cell repertoires in COVID-19. Study-level background: There were acute and convalescent COVID-19 samples, and they came from the United States, Italy and Spain. Sample material is recorded as cDNA or gDNA derived from T cells, B-cell-depleted T cells, or PBMCs.

The germline CDR1 and CDR2 sequences are SGHNT and YYREEE (reference sequence). The CDR3 length is 13 residues. V was pared by 1 base and J by 13 bases, with 16 bases between. Original processing notes: From reference gene primer amplification, estimates of nucleated cell counts were derived. The repertoire was sequenced with immunoSEQ multiplex PCR; TCRdb's copy has only in-frame clones and lacks some. V and J calls plus clone size are reproduced from that table; the DNA served to infer D and trimming. The table lists around 81,000 clones, approximately 86% of them singletons. In this sample, this clone turned up once.

The rearrangement links TRBV5-4 to TRBJ2-3; TRBD1 might be the D (6 bases). This clonotype originated in an older woman with acute or convalescent COVID-19. The sequenced material came from peripheral blood. This chain's CDR3 is CASSLIGQGSEYF. DNA for the CDR3: TGTGCCAGCAGCTTGATCGGGCAGGGGTCGGAGTATTTT.